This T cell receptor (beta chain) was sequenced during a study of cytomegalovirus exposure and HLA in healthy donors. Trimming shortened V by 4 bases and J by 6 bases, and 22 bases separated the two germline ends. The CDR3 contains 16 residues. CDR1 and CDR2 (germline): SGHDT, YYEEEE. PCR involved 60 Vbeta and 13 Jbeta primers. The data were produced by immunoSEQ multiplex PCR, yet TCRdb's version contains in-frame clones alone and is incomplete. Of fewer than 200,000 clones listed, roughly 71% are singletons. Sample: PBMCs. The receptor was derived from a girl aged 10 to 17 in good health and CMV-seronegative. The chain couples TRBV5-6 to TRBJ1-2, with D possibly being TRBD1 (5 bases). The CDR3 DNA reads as TGTGCCAGCAGCCCAATCGGCAGGTCAGGGATAGATGGCTACACCTTC. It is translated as CASSPIGRSGIDGYTF.